This is a list of T cell receptor beta chains from one sample in a study of shared clonotypes between healthy human individuals. Measured with immunoSEQ multiplex PCR; TCRdb has only the in-frame clones, and not every one. The sample includes about 2.5 million clones, 92% of them seen just once. Material: naive CD4+ T cells from PBMCs. Receptors were obtained from a man between 18 and 29 years old in good health. Some clones in this sample may be carry-over from other donors' samples. The CDR3 runs from the conserved cysteine through the conserved F or W. D genes are given only for firm matches. Expanded clones are given a class, and other clones once, few, many or no size at all.

J | V | length | D | size | CDR3 | DNA
TRBJ1-1 | TRBV28 | 13 | . | . | CASSYNRNTEAFF | TGTGCCAGCAGTTATAACCGGAACACTGAAGCTTTCTTT
TRBJ1-2 | TRBV6-5 | 14 | . | . | CASSHHSGDTGGTF | TGTGCCAGCAGTCACCACTCGGGGGACACCGGGGGCACCTTC
TRBJ1-1 | TRBV7-9 | 13 | . | . | CASSLPLAAEAFF | TGTGCCAGCAGCTTACCCCTCGCCGCTGAAGCTTTCTTT
TRBJ2-1 | TRBV5-1 | 14 | TRBD2 | . | CASSILAGDNEQFF | TGCGCCAGCAGCATCCTAGCGGGAGACAATGAGCAGTTCTTC
TRBJ1-2 | TRBV6-5 | 11 | . | . | CASRLGDGYTF | TGTGCCAGCAGATTAGGTGATGGCTACACCTTC
TRBJ2-5 | TRBV4-3 | 15 | . | . | CASSHLAEAQETQYF | TGCGCCAGCAGCCACTTAGCGGAGGCCCAAGAGACCCAGTACTTC
TRBJ1-4 | TRBV2 | 13 | . | . | CASRQSNLEKLFF | TGTGCCAGCAGGCAATCGAATTTGGAAAAACTGTTTTTT
TRBJ2-2 | TRBV11-2 | 15 | . | . | CASSLLASVTGELFF | TGTGCCAGCAGCTTGCTAGCGTCGGTAACCGGGGAGCTGTTTTTT
TRBJ2-5 | TRBV6-5 | 14 | TRBD1 | . | CASSYPRTGGEQYF | TGTGCCAGCAGTTACCCCCGCACAGGGGGAGAGCAGTACTTC
TRBJ2-1 | TRBV18 | 14 | TRBD1 | . | CASSPRTGHNEQFF | TGTGCCAGCTCACCACGGACAGGGCACAATGAGCAGTTCTTC
TRBJ1-5 | TRBV5-8 | 14 | . | . | CASNLGGYEQPQHF | TGTGCCAGCAATCTGGGGGGGTACGAGCAGCCCCAGCATTTT
TRBJ2-5 | TRBV6-1 | 13 | . | once | CASGTFSQETQYF | TGTGCCAGCGGGACTTTTTCTCAAGAGACCCAGTACTTC
TRBJ1-3 | TRBV9 | 15 | TRBD1 | once | CASSVGTGNGNTIYF | TGTGCCAGCAGCGTAGGGACAGGGAACGGAAACACCATATATTTT
TRBJ2-1 | TRBV5-4 | 15 | . | . | CASSLGSSNYNEQFF | TGTGCCAGCAGCTTAGGAAGTTCGAACTACAATGAGCAGTTCTTC
TRBJ2-1 | TRBV19 | 17 | . | . | CASRDILALRSYNEQFF | TGTGCCAGTAGAGACATACTAGCCCTGCGCTCCTACAATGAGCAGTTCTTC
TRBJ1-5 | TRBV29-1 | 14 | . | . | CSVGDTNSNQPQHF | TGCAGCGTTGGGGACACTAATAGCAATCAGCCCCAGCATTTT
TRBJ2-7 | TRBV13 | 19 | . | . | CASSPRSQGDYRTFYEQYF | TGTGCCAGCAGCCCCCGAAGTCAGGGGGACTACCGTACCTTCTACGAGCAGTACTTC
TRBJ2-7 | TRBV9 | 18 | TRBD2 | . | CASSVSLQSRERGGEQYF | TGTGCCAGCAGCGTCAGCCTGCAGTCCAGGGAGCGGGGCGGAGAGCAGTACTTC
TRBJ2-3 | TRBV27 | 16 | . | . | CASSLFREWRADTQYF | TGTGCCAGCAGTTTATTCAGGGAATGGAGAGCAGATACGCAGTATTTT
TRBJ2-1 | TRBV6-6 | 15 | TRBD2 | . | CASKGGLAGFNEQFF | TGTGCCAGCAAGGGGGGACTAGCGGGATTCAATGAGCAGTTCTTC
TRBJ1-1 | TRBV5-1 | 14 | TRBD1 | once | CASSLDRAGSEAFF | TGCGCCAGCAGCCTCGACAGGGCCGGGAGCGAAGCTTTCTTT
TRBJ2-7 | TRBV28 | 12 | TRBD1 | . | CASKTQGGEQYF | TGTGCCAGCAAGACACAGGGGGGCGAGCAGTACTTC
TRBJ2-1 | TRBV18 | 16 | TRBD2 | . | CASSPSTSGGYNEQFF | TGTGCCAGCTCACCATCCACTAGCGGGGGGTACAATGAGCAGTTCTTC
TRBJ1-2 | TRBV5-4 | 13 | TRBD1 | . | CASSAPGQNGYTF | TGTGCCAGCAGTGCACCGGGACAGAATGGCTACACCTTC
TRBJ1-1 | TRBV6-5 | 13 | . | . | CASRWGSNTEAFF | TGTGCCAGCAGGTGGGGGTCGAACACTGAAGCTTTCTTT
TRBJ2-1 | TRBV11-2 | 18 | TRBD2 | . | CASSLVGGGLAGGNEQFF | TGTGCCAGCAGCTTAGTAGGGGGGGGACTAGCGGGAGGCAATGAGCAGTTCTTC
TRBJ2-1 | TRBV7-9 | 15 | TRBD2 | . | CASSLEISGSSVEFF | TGTGCCAGCAGCTTAGAAATTAGCGGGAGTTCAGTTGAGTTCTTC
TRBJ2-5 | TRBV9 | 15 | . | . | CASSVGPAGSETQYF | TGTGCCAGCAGCGTAGGGCCAGCGGGTTCGGAGACCCAGTACTTC
TRBJ2-3 | TRBV4-3 | 13 | . | . | CASSQELTDTQYF | TGCGCCAGCAGCCAGGAACTCACAGATACGCAGTATTTT
TRBJ1-3 | TRBV5-1 | 13 | . | . | CASSGDSGNTIYF | TGCGCCAGCAGCGGGGACTCTGGAAACACCATATATTTT
TRBJ1-1 | TRBV5-1 | 16 | TRBD1 | . | CASSTGGGGANTEAFF | TGCGCCAGCAGCACAGGGGGTGGAGGGGCGAACACTGAAGCTTTCTTT
TRBJ2-3 | TRBV7-2 | 13 | . | . | CASSSQKTDTQYF | TGTGCCAGCAGCTCCCAAAAGACAGATACGCAGTATTTT
TRBJ2-5 | TRBV4-1 | 15 | . | . | CASSQETGHAETQYF | TGCGCCAGCAGCCAGGAGACAGGCCATGCGGAGACCCAGTACTTC
TRBJ2-3 | TRBV7-3 | 14 | . | . | CASSFGGPGDTQYF | TGTGCCAGCAGCTTCGGGGGGCCCGGAGATACGCAGTATTTT
TRBJ2-7 | TRBV29-1 | 14 | . | . | CSVEGTENSYEQYF | TGCAGCGTTGAAGGGACAGAGAACTCCTACGAGCAGTACTTC
TRBJ2-1 | TRBV4-1 | 20 | . | . | CASSLLRLARGQASYNEQFF | TGCGCCAGCAGCCTTCTTAGACTAGCTAGGGGGCAAGCCTCCTACAATGAGCAGTTCTTC
TRBJ2-1 | TRBV9 | 15 | TRBD2 | . | CASSLLAGASNEQFF | TGTGCCAGCAGCTTACTAGCGGGAGCATCCAATGAGCAGTTCTTC
TRBJ1-3 | TRBV6-5 | 15 | . | once | CASSYVGTEGNTIYF | TGTGCCAGCAGTTACGTGGGCACCGAGGGAAACACCATATATTTT
TRBJ1-4 | TRBV25-1 | 13 | TRBD1 | few | CASSAAGGEKLFF | TGTGCCAGCAGTGCGGCAGGGGGTGAAAAACTGTTTTTT
TRBJ2-1 | TRBV6-1 | 13 | . | . | CASQPGVYNEQFF | TGTGCCAGCCAACCGGGGGTATACAATGAGCAGTTCTTC
TRBJ2-5 | TRBV7-3 | 13 | . | . | CASAPRRQETQYF | TGTGCCAGCGCTCCGAGGAGGCAAGAGACCCAGTACTTC
TRBJ2-5 | TRBV5-6 | 15 | TRBD2 | . | CASSPQRGGRETQYF | TGTGCCAGCAGCCCGCAACGGGGGGGGAGAGAGACCCAGTACTTC
TRBJ2-7 | TRBV4-1 | 17 | TRBD2 | . | CASSQAPPGLRSYEQYF | TGCGCCAGCAGCCAAGCCCCACCGGGACTAAGGTCCTACGAGCAGTACTTC
TRBJ2-3 | TRBV6-6 | 13 | . | . | CASRRVSTDTQYF | TGTGCCAGTAGGCGGGTGAGCACAGATACGCAGTATTTT
TRBJ2-5 | TRBV4-1 | 17 | . | . | CASSKLPGGLATETQYF | TGCGCCAGCAGCAAACTCCCTGGGGGGCTAGCAACGGAGACCCAGTACTTC
TRBJ2-6 | TRBV29-1 | 16 | . | . | CSVEGSDRGRANVLTF | TGCAGCGTGGAAGGGAGCGACAGAGGGAGGGCCAACGTCCTGACTTTC
TRBJ1-2 | TRBV7-9 | 13 | . | . | CASRSDSNYGYTF | TGTGCCAGCAGATCGGACAGTAACTATGGCTACACCTTC
TRBJ2-1 | TRBV7-3 | 16 | . | . | CASSTRDPLSYNEQFF | TGTGCCAGCAGCACGCGGGATCCCCTCTCCTACAATGAGCAGTTCTTC
TRBJ2-7 | TRBV5-1 | 15 | TRBD2 | . | CASSFSLAASYEQYF | TGCGCCAGCAGCTTTAGCCTAGCGGCCTCCTACGAGCAGTACTTC
TRBJ1-1 | TRBV10-1 | 13 | . | few | CASSGRLNTEAFF | TGCGCCAGCAGTGGACGTTTGAACACTGAAGCTTTCTTT
TRBJ1-1 | TRBV2 | 14 | TRBD1 | . | CASRRDRGGTEAFF | TGTGCCAGCAGGAGGGACAGGGGAGGGACTGAAGCTTTCTTT
TRBJ1-2 | TRBV5-8 | 13 | . | . | CASSLAQVYGYTF | TGTGCCAGCAGCTTGGCCCAGGTCTATGGCTACACCTTC
TRBJ2-6 | TRBV9 | 15 | TRBD1 | . | CASSADRAGANVLTF | TGTGCCAGCAGCGCCGACAGGGCTGGGGCCAACGTCCTGACTTTC
TRBJ2-5 | TRBV7-3 | 13 | . | . | CASSSGPPETQYF | TGTGCCAGCAGCTCCGGACCACCGGAGACCCAGTACTTC
TRBJ1-3 | TRBV4-1 | 16 | . | . | CASSRTQGGNGNTIYF | TGCGCCAGCAGCCGGACACAGGGAGGTAATGGAAACACCATATATTTT
TRBJ1-3 | TRBV10-3 | 16 | . | . | CAISESRPGSGNTIYF | TGTGCCATCAGTGAGTCCCGCCCGGGATCTGGAAACACCATATATTTT
TRBJ2-7 | TRBV4-1 | 15 | TRBD2 | . | CASSPLTSGAYEQYF | TGCGCCAGCAGCCCGCTGACTAGCGGGGCCTACGAGCAGTACTTC
TRBJ2-3 | TRBV18 | 13 | . | once | CASSIDSTDTQYF | TGTGCCAGCTCAATAGACAGCACAGATACGCAGTATTTT
TRBJ2-3 | TRBV10-1 | 13 | . | . | CASGGGAADTQYF | TGCGCCAGCGGCGGAGGGGCCGCAGATACGCAGTATTTT